This entry features one T cell receptor (beta chain) sequence. The specificity of this receptor is unknown. Base qualities were left out, and no much larger clone turns up one base away. The sample is drawn from a study of blood T cell repertoires in COVID-19 (dated by TCRdb to the early 2020s). Study-wide context: Collaborator samples came from the United States, Italy and Spain and covered acute and convalescent phases of COVID-19. Where HLA class I and class II types were available, the types were taken from metadata supplied by the sample provider, not from assay-based typing. Subjects who had been exposed to COVID-19, were actively infected with it, or had recovered from it provided the deeply sampled blood TCRbeta repertoires that made up the dataset. The samples were drawn from two sources: the first 160 participants of the ongoing ImmuneRACE study, and approximately 1,300 subjects contributed by 6 global collaborators. A de-identified subject ID, COVID-19 status, age in years and sex were almost always included in the sample metadata. The prospective study material was composed of cDNA or gDNA derived from T cells, B-cell-depleted T cells, or PBMCs. The repertoires were made available in a free public database intended to serve as a resource for research on the immune response to SARS-CoV-2. Study-wide conclusions, independent of this receptor: Clinical and demographic metadata were provided uncurated, with the amount varying by source and participant.

Participants in the prospective study were enrolled through a virtual design, were aged about 18 to 100 years, and lived in about 25 United States geographic areas. In the prospective study, cohorts were assigned on the basis of participant-reported clinical history obtained from a screening survey and a study questionnaire. Recovered participants in ImmuneRACE Cohort 3 were defined by two consecutive negative NP/OP PCR tests, clearance by a healthcare professional, or resolution of symptoms. Each participant in the prospective study had whole blood, serum and a nasopharyngeal or oropharyngeal swab collected by mobile phlebotomists. Participants in the prospective study had the option to provide additional blood draws and questionnaires over a 2-month period. Before DNA extraction, prospective study blood samples were shipped either frozen or at room temperature. TCRbeta CDR3 regions were amplified from genomic DNA using the immunoSEQ Assay, a bias-controlled multiplex PCR. For the original study's pipeline: The number of nucleated cells in each sample was estimated from the amplification of reference gene primers within the assay. Sequence reads were collapsed and filtered to measure the absolute abundance of every unique TCRbeta CDR3 rearrangement. For each sample, productive Simpson clonality was calculated as the square root of Simpson's diversity index over productive rearrangements. TCRdb limited this immuneACCESS table to in-frame rearrangements with V and J called. A share of clones is missing; checked studies link under half to unresolved V genes, and the rest is unexplained. V, J and clone size derive from that table, while D and trimming were established from the DNA sequence. A total of 300,000 to 450,000 clones appear in this sample, roughly nine tenths of them only once. The ten biggest clones cover approximately 1% of the sample.

The CDR3 starts with the cysteine, ends with the phenylalanine, and has 14 residues. The only DNA kept is the CDR3, 42 bases in frame from the first base. V gives up 5 bases and J gives up 0 bases, and the segment between their germline ends measures 11 bases. The germline V gene sets CDR1 to MNHEY and CDR2 to SVGAGI. The chain employs TRBV6-5 and TRBJ2-7; TRBD2 is possibly the D segment (6 matching bases). The sample was PBMCs or T cells enriched from blood (not recorded which). This TCR was sampled from a young man who had recovered from COVID-19. At the DNA level, the sequence is TGTGCCAGCAGTAACGGGGGAGGCTCCTACGAGCAGTACTTC. Its translation is CASSNGGGSYEQYF.